This passage covers 13 T cell receptor beta chains from one sample sequenced in a study of shared clonotypes between healthy human individuals. The assay was immunoSEQ multiplex PCR, and TCRdb's table has in-frame clones only and misses some. The table shows about 2.4 million clones, with roughly 92% occurring only once. Sequencing was done on a sample of naive CD4+ T cells sorted from blood. Stated subset: CD45RA+ positively selected. These receptor sequences come from a man aged 18 to 30 in good health.

V usage is TRBV18 and J usage is TRBJ1-2; D call uncertain. The V and J ends lost 0 bases and 4 bases respectively, with 9 bases between them. Per the germline V gene, CDR1 is KGHSH and CDR2 is LQKENI. This CDR3 is built from 14 residues. In nucleotides, the CDR3 is TGTGCCAGCTCACCACCCAATCAGCCCTATGGCTACACCTTC. Encoded protein: CASSPPNQPYGYTF.

The rearrangement joins TRBV5-1 to TRBJ2-1; 7 positions match TRBD1. The length of the CDR3 is 13 residues. Germline CDR1 reads SGHRS; CDR2 reads YFSETQ. J was trimmed by 5 bases and V by 3 bases; bases with no gene match: 2. Here the CDR3 reads CASSSTGNNEQFF. The CDR3 DNA is TGCGCCAGCAGCTCGACAGGGAACAATGAGCAGTTCTTC.

In DNA, the CDR3 is TGCGCCAGCAGCACGGGGTCCATACTGGACACTGAAGCTTTCTTT. Protein product: CASSTGSILDTEAFF. This chain connects TRBV5-1 to TRBJ1-1; D ambiguous. Trimming took 4 bases from V and 3 from J, leaving 16 bases between them. Germline-derived CDR1 and CDR2 are SGHRS and YFSETQ. The CDR3 totals 15 residues.

The sample holds one count of this clone. The J gene is TRBJ2-7, the V gene TRBV2; 9 bases are shared with TRBD2. The CDR3 consists of 15 residues. Germline V gene data show CDR1 as SNHLY and CDR2 as FYNNEI. The junction had 6 bases not matched to a gene; V was cut back by 3 bases and J by 3 bases. The CDR3 bases are TGTGCCAGCAGTGAGCAATTAGCGGGAGTCTACGAGCAGTACTTC. This codes for CASSEQLAGVYEQYF.

This CDR3 is CASSAAGGRVSVYGYTF. The CDR3 bases are TGTGCCAGCAGCGCAGCAGGGGGTCGAGTGTCCGTGTATGGCTACACCTTC. This chain joins TRBV5-6 and TRBJ1-2; 7 bases align to TRBD1. Germline lookup yields CDR1 SGHDT and CDR2 YYEEEE. V was clipped by 4 bases and J by 5 bases; unmatched bases: 17. The CDR3 runs to 17 residues.

The chain links TRBV5-6 to TRBJ2-7; a possible D gene is TRBD1 (5 bases). Germline V gene data show CDR1 as SGHDT and CDR2 as YYEEEE. The V gene lost 0 bases and the J gene lost 1 base, with 5 bases spanning the gap. The CDR3 consists of 13 residues. This CDR3 reads CASSLDRSYEQYF. The CDR3 DNA follows: TGTGCCAGCAGCTTGGACAGGTCCTACGAGCAGTACTTC.

This rearrangement joins TRBV10-3 to TRBJ2-1; 8 bases agree with TRBD1. CDR1 and CDR2 (germline): ENHRY, SYGVKD. V was clipped by 10 bases and J by 1 base; unmatched bases: 6. The CDR3 length is 14 residues. The CDR3 spells CATGTGVSYNEQFF. The DNA of the CDR3 is TGTGCCACTGGGACAGGTGTGTCCTACAATGAGCAGTTCTTC.

The V and J genes are TRBV28 and TRBJ2-1; D gene unclear. The germline CDR1 and CDR2 sequences are MDHEN and SYDVKM. The CDR3 covers 15 residues. Trimming took off 7 bases at V and 10 bases at J, with 23 bases between the two ends. CDR3 sequence reads: CASNPRTGRNFEQFF. DNA for the CDR3: TGTGCCAGCAATCCTCGGACCGGCCGGAATTTCGAGCAGTTCTTC.

The CDR3 DNA sequence: TGTGCCAGCAGTGAAGTCGGGGGCGGAGGGGCCAAAAACATTCAGTACTTC. It is translated as CASSEVGGGGAKNIQYF. The V gene is TRBV2, the J gene TRBJ2-4; possibly TRBD1 or TRBD2 for D (6 bases each). With 1 base removed from V and 1 base from J, the gap between germline ends came to 14 bases. The CDR3 is made up of 17 amino acids. Germline-derived CDR1 and CDR2 are SNHLY and FYNNEI. The full variable domain, in which reference TRBV2 and TRBJ2-4 provide the parts outside the CDR3, is EPEVTQTPSHQVTQMGQEVILRCVPISNHLYFYWYRQILGQKVEFLVSFYNNEISEKSEIFDDQFSVERPDGSNFTLKIRSTKLEDSAMYFCASSEVGGGGAKNIQYFGAGTRLSVL.

V gene TRBV7-2 combines with J gene TRBJ2-1; 11 bases align to TRBD2. The ends lost 1 base at V and 6 bases at J; junction bases unmatched: 2. The germline V gene encodes CDR1 SGHTA and CDR2 FQGNSA. The CDR3 is made up of 15 amino acids. The CDR3 region has the DNA TGTGCCAGCAGCTTAGTAGCGGGAGGGCGCAATGAGCAGTTCTTC. As protein: CASSLVAGGRNEQFF.

The chain employs TRBV6-5 and TRBJ2-7; D perhaps matches TRBD2 (5 bases). Germline CDR1 and CDR2: MNHEY and SVGAGI. This CDR3 is 15 amino acids long. Trimming took 5 bases from V and 0 from J, leaving 14 bases between them. CDR3 region: CASSPTLVGSYEQYF. CDR3 DNA sequence: TGTGCCAGCAGTCCCACACTAGTGGGCTCCTACGAGCAGTACTTC.

The chain joins TRBV7-9 to TRBJ1-4, with D uncertain. This CDR3 region has 15 residues. Trimming took off 2 bases at V and 1 base at J, with 8 bases between the two ends. The germline CDR1 and CDR2 sequences are SEHNR and FQNEAQ (reference sequence). Here the CDR3 DNA reads TGTGCCAGCAGCTTAAACGCAGTAACTAATGAAAAACTGTTTTTT. It is translated as CASSLNAVTNEKLFF. Variable domain in full (rest from reference TRBV7-9 and TRBJ1-4): DTGVSQNPRHKITKRGQNVTFRCDPISEHNRLYWYRQTLGQGPEFLTYFQNEAQLEKSRLLSDRFSAERPKGSFSTLEIQRTEQGDSAMYLCASSLNAVTNEKLFFGSGTQLSVL.

The CDR3 DNA follows: TGTGCCAGCAGCCGCGGAGGCTCCTCAAGCTCCTACGAGCAGTACTTC. Translation gives CASSRGGSSSSYEQYF. The genes are TRBV7-2 and TRBJ2-7, with a possible D match to TRBD2 (5 bases). The germline gives CDR1 SGHTA, CDR2 FQGNSA. The CDR3 consists of 16 residues. The germline V and J ends were trimmed by 5 bases and 0 bases, with 17 bases remaining between them.